Listed below are T cell receptor beta chains from one sample, sequenced in a study of CD8 T cells in ankylosing spondylitis. TCRdb reanalysed the 5' RACE reads using MiXCR and keeps one entry per CDR3 protein. The sample lists 40,000 or so distinct CDR3 sequences, 11% occurring once. Material for sequencing was blood, either unsorted or a sorted T cell fraction (not recorded which). The origin of the receptors is a male donor with ankylosing spondylitis or in good health (not recorded which). Both conserved end residues are part of each CDR3. Each record gives: V gene, clone size, J gene, D gene, CDR3 protein, CDR3 DNA. A D gene is named only where the DNA matches it firmly. Expanded clones are given a class, and other clones once, few, many or no size at all.

TRBV11-2	NA	TRBJ2-7	NA	CASSPDRTYEQYF	TGTGCCAGCAGCCCCGACAGGACCTACGAGCAGTACTTC
TRBV11-2	NA	TRBJ2-7	NA	CASRLGGQTYEQYF	TGTGCCAGCAGACTAGGGGGACAAACCTACGAGCAGTACTTC
TRBV18	NA	TRBJ2-5	NA	CASSPLQGRETQYF	TGTGCCAGCTCACCTTTGCAGGGTCGGGAGACCCAGTACTTC
TRBV12-3/TRBV12-4	few	TRBJ2-3	NA	CASSLHTDTQYF	TGTGCCAGCAGTCTGCACACAGATACGCAGTATTTT
TRBV11-2	many	TRBJ1-2	NA	CASSLTSGLGGYTF	TGTGCCAGCAGCTTAACATCGGGTTTGGGGGGCTACACCTTC
TRBV3-1	many	TRBJ2-2	TRBD2	CASYLAGGNTGELFF	TGTGCCAGCTACCTAGCGGGAGGGAACACCGGGGAGCTGTTTTTT
TRBV5-1	many	TRBJ2-1	TRBD1	CASSPGQNNEQFF	TGCGCCAGCAGCCCGGGACAGAACAATGAGCAGTTCTTC
TRBV12-3/TRBV12-4	many	TRBJ1-5	TRBD1	CASSRDREHLYSNQPQHF	TGTGCCAGCAGTAGGGACAGGGAACACCTCTATAGCAATCAGCCCCAGCATTTT
TRBV29-1	many	TRBJ1-2	NA	CSVDGPSGYGYTF	TGCAGCGTCGACGGACCTTCGGGCTATGGCTACACCTTC
TRBV5-1	many	TRBJ2-2	NA	CASSLGQKDRLFF	TGCGCCAGCAGCTTGGGGCAGAAGGACCGGCTGTTTTTT
TRBV15	many	TRBJ2-1	NA	CATSKLGSRNEQFF	TGTGCCACCAGCAAGTTGGGCAGTCGCAATGAGCAGTTCTTC
TRBV29-1	many	TRBJ1-1	NA	CSVVWSAEAFF	TGCAGCGTTGTGTGGTCCGCTGAAGCTTTCTTT
TRBV5-1	NA	TRBJ2-2	NA	CASSLKGGGSTGELFF	TGCGCCAGCAGCTTGAAAGGGGGGGGATCCACCGGGGAGCTGTTTTTT
TRBV12-3/TRBV12-4	NA	TRBJ2-6	NA	CASSLLTRRSGANVLTF	TGTGCCAGCAGTTTGCTGACTAGACGCTCTGGGGCCAACGTCCTGACTTTC
TRBV11-2	many	TRBJ2-2	NA	CASSYSSARGELFF	TGTGCCAGCAGCTACTCCAGCGCCCGCGGGGAGCTGTTTTTT
TRBV30	many	TRBJ2-3	NA	CAWSVGGPADTQYF	TGTGCCTGGAGCGTCGGTGGGCCCGCAGATACGCAGTATTTT
TRBV7-2	many	TRBJ1-1	TRBD1	CASSLVQGRTEAFF	TGTGCCAGCAGCTTGGTACAGGGGCGCACTGAAGCTTTCTTT
TRBV25-1	many	TRBJ1-1	NA	CASTPDGRSGEAFF	TGTGCCAGCACCCCTGATGGTCGTAGCGGTGAAGCTTTCTTT
TRBV20-1	NA	TRBJ2-1	NA	CSVPRAHEQFF	TGCAGTGTACCCAGGGCCCATGAGCAGTTCTTC
TRBV5-6	NA	TRBJ2-2	TRBD1	CASSATDRGHRELFF	TGTGCCAGCAGCGCCACGGACAGGGGGCACCGGGAGCTGTTTTTT
TRBV6-4	many	TRBJ2-3	NA	CASSGLLGTDTQYF	TGTGCCAGCAGCGGTCTTTTGGGCACAGATACGCAGTATTTT
TRBV30	few	TRBJ2-7	TRBD1	CAWKRQGDFPEQYF	TGTGCCTGGAAACGACAGGGGGACTTTCCCGAGCAGTACTTC
TRBV7-9	many	TRBJ2-7	TRBD1	CASSTPGTGFYEQYF	TGTGCCAGCAGCACCCCCGGGACAGGGTTCTACGAGCAGTACTTC
TRBV28	NA	TRBJ2-5	TRBD2	CASRPGLAGRWVIQYF	TGTGCCAGCAGACCCGGTTTAGCGGGCCGCTGGGTGATCCAGTACTTC
TRBV12-3/TRBV12-4	many	TRBJ2-1	NA	CATSGSRYNEQFF	TGTGCCACCAGCGGGTCCCGCTACAATGAGCAGTTCTTC
TRBV20-1	many	TRBJ2-7	NA	CSGSEYEQYF	TGCAGTGGATCAGAATACGAGCAGTACTTC
TRBV12-3/TRBV12-4	few	TRBJ1-1	TRBD1	CASSSTGTGGPVFGTEAFF	TGTGCCAGCAGTTCTACTGGGACAGGGGGCCCAGTGTTCGGGACCGAAGCTTTCTTT
TRBV3-1	few	TRBJ2-1	NA	CASSQEVPGNNEQFF	TGTGCCAGCAGCCAAGAAGTCCCGGGAAACAATGAGCAGTTCTTC
TRBV24-1	many	TRBJ2-5	NA	CATSDPREAEETQYF	TGTGCCACCAGTGACCCCAGAGAGGCCGAAGAGACCCAGTACTTC
TRBV5-1	once	TRBJ2-5	TRBD2	CASSLLAGGQETQYF	TGCGCCAGCAGCCTGTTAGCGGGGGGGCAAGAGACCCAGTACTTC
TRBV25-1	NA	TRBJ2-1	TRBD2	CASSEFGLAGALYNEQFF	TGTGCCAGCAGTGAATTTGGACTAGCGGGAGCTTTATACAATGAGCAGTTCTTC
TRBV20-1	many	TRBJ1-3	NA	CSARSRALGNTIYF	TGCAGTGCTAGAAGCAGGGCGTTGGGAAACACCATATATTTT
TRBV29-1	many	TRBJ2-1	TRBD1	CSAETGGLGEQFF	TGCAGCGCCGAGACAGGGGGCTTAGGAGAGCAGTTCTTC
TRBV12-3/TRBV12-4	many	TRBJ1-1	NA	CASSDGLREAFF	TGTGCCAGCAGTGACGGCTTACGTGAAGCTTTCTTT
TRBV18	many	TRBJ1-6	NA	CASSPRQDLSSPLHF	TGTGCCAGCTCACCACGACAGGATCTTAGTTCACCCCTCCACTTT
TRBV30	many	TRBJ1-2	TRBD1	CACGQGYGYTF	TGTGCCTGCGGACAGGGCTATGGCTACACCTTC
TRBV27	NA	TRBJ2-7	NA	CASSPGPTYEQYF	TGTGCCAGCAGTCCGGGACCGACCTACGAGCAGTACTTC
TRBV7-9	NA	TRBJ2-4	NA	CASSRGAAENIQYF	TGTGCCAGCAGCCGGGGGGCCGCGGAAAACATTCAGTACTTC
TRBV2	NA	TRBJ1-4	NA	CASSDDSGEKLFF	TGTGCCAGCAGTGACGACAGTGGGGAAAAACTGTTTTTT
TRBV29-1	many	TRBJ2-3	NA	CSVQTGQGTDTQYF	TGCAGCGTCCAAACGGGGCAGGGAACAGATACGCAGTATTTT
TRBV20-1	many	TRBJ2-5	NA	CSASGKRRKETQYF	TGCAGTGCTAGCGGGAAGCGGAGGAAAGAGACCCAGTACTTC
TRBV15	many	TRBJ2-5	NA	CATSRDPTGEETQYF	TGTGCCACCAGCAGAGATCCGACAGGTGAAGAGACCCAGTACTTC
TRBV27	many	TRBJ2-5	TRBD2	CASSLSLAYQETQYF	TGTGCCAGCAGTTTATCACTAGCGTACCAAGAGACCCAGTACTTC
TRBV5-1	many	TRBJ1-5	TRBD1	CASSGGQGGPQHF	TGCGCCAGCAGCGGGGGACAGGGGGGACCCCAGCATTTT
TRBV11-2	many	TRBJ2-3	TRBD1	CASSSLDRVHTQYF	TGTGCCAGCAGCTCCCTAGACAGGGTTCATACGCAGTATTTT
TRBV28	NA	TRBJ2-7	NA	CASGWGTTYEQYF	TGTGCCAGCGGTTGGGGGACGACCTACGAGCAGTACTTC
TRBV3-1	many	TRBJ2-7	TRBD2	CASSDWAKRGSEQYF	TGTGCCAGCAGCGACTGGGCAAAGCGGGGGTCCGAGCAGTACTTC
TRBV5-6	many	TRBJ2-7	NA	CASPYEQYF	TGTGCCAGCCCCTACGAGCAGTACTTC
TRBV4-1	many	TRBJ2-1	TRBD1	CASSQEQGAVQYNEQFF	TGCGCCAGCAGCCAAGAACAGGGGGCAGTGCAATACAATGAGCAGTTCTTC
TRBV20-1	many	TRBJ1-3	NA	CSALDPSTVGNTIYF	TGCAGTGCACTGGACCCGTCTACGGTTGGAAACACCATATATTTT
TRBV5-1	many	TRBJ2-7	NA	CASRSQGDVYEQYF	TGCGCCAGCAGGTCGCAGGGCGATGTCTACGAGCAGTACTTC
TRBV7-2	NA	TRBJ2-5	NA	CASSLVSRAGETQYF	TGTGCCAGCAGCTTAGTTTCCAGGGCTGGAGAGACCCAGTACTTC
TRBV5-1	many	TRBJ1-1	NA	CASSLVRVGTEAFF	TGCGCCAGCAGCTTGGTACGGGTGGGGACTGAAGCTTTCTTT
TRBV6-1	medium-sized	TRBJ1-2	NA	CASSPVRGYGYTF	TGTGCCAGCAGTCCCGTTAGGGGGTATGGCTACACCTTC
TRBV27	many	TRBJ1-4	NA	CASRGYGTNEKLFF	TGTGCCAGCAGGGGTTACGGAACTAATGAAAAACTGTTTTTT
TRBV4-2	many	TRBJ1-1	NA	CASSPQVNTEAFF	TGTGCCAGCAGCCCCCAGGTGAACACTGAAGCTTTCTTT